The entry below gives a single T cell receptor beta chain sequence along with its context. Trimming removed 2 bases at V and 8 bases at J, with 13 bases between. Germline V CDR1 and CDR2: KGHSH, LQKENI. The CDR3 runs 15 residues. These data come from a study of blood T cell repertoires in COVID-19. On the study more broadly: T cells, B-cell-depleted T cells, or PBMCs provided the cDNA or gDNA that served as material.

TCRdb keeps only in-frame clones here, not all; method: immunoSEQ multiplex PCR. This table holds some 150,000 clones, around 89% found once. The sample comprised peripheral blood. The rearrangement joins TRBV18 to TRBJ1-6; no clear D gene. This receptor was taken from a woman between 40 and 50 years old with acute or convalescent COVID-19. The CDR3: CASSPISGRDSPLHF. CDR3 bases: TGTGCCAGCTCACCAATATCCGGGCGGGATTCACCCCTCCACTTT. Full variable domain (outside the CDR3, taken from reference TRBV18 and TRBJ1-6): NAGVMQNPRHLVRRRGQEARLRCSPMKGHSHVYWYRQLPEEGLKFMVYLQKENIIDESGMPKERFSAEFPKEGPSILRIQQVVRGDSAAYFCASSPISGRDSPLHFGNGTRLTVT.